Listed here are 25 T cell receptor beta chains from one sample, sequenced in a study of T cells in Graves' hyperthyroidism and ophthalmopathy. RNA transcripts yielded amplified TCR beta CDR3 regions. First-round RT-PCR targeting the TCR CDR3 was performed with the HTBI primer set. TCRdb analysed the multiplex PCR reads with MiXCR anew, one entry per CDR3 protein. The data show 640,000 or so distinct CDR3 sequences, about 14% seen once. The sample was blood. The receptor set was obtained from a woman aged 18 to 35 with Graves' ophthalmopathy.

This clonotype was picked up many times. This chain joins TRBV13 and TRBJ2-3; D is unclear. CDR1 is PRHDT and CDR2 is FYEKMQ in the germline V gene (reference sequence). With 0 bases removed from V and 9 bases from J, the gap between germline ends came to 7 bases. This CDR3 spans 12 amino acids. The CDR3 is CASSLGRPTQYF. In DNA, the CDR3 is TGTGCCAGCAGCTTAGGCAGGCCGACGCAGTATTTT.

The V call is TRBV4-1, the J call TRBJ1-2; D gene uncertain. V lost 0 bases and J lost 1, with 12 bases in between. The CDR3 length is 16 residues. Germline CDR1 is MGHRA and CDR2 is YSYEKL. CDR3 sequence: CASSQDNAGSNYGYTF. The CDR3 DNA follows: TGCGCCAGCAGCCAAGATAATGCCGGCAGTAACTATGGCTACACCTTC.

This clonotype occurred a few times. Possible read error: a much larger clone is one base away. The chain couples TRBV10-3 to TRBJ2-3, with a tentative D call TRBD2 (6 bases). The CDR3 runs to 16 residues. Per the germline V gene, CDR1 is ENHRY and CDR2 is SYGVKD. CDR3 coding DNA: TGTGCCATCAGTGAGTACGGGGGAGACGGCACAGATACGCGGTATTTT. It translates to CAISEYGGDGTDTRYF.

The CDR3 DNA sequence: TGCGCCAGCAGCCGAGACAGGGTGGACGAGCAGTACTTC. It is translated as CASSRDRVDEQYF. The rearrangement links TRBV4-1 to TRBJ2-7; TRBD1 agrees at 7 bases. This CDR3 is 13 amino acids long. The V gene end was trimmed by 4 bases and the J gene end by 5 bases; junction bases not matched to a gene: 5. Germline-derived CDR1 and CDR2 are MGHRA and YSYEKL.

This clonotype was seen a few times. This chain joins TRBV20-1 and TRBJ1-2; the D gene is possibly TRBD1 (5 bases). The CDR3 consists of 15 residues. Germline loops: CDR1 DFQATT, CDR2 SNEGSKA (reference sequence). V was trimmed by 0 bases and J by 8 bases, leaving 19 bases between them. The DNA for the CDR3 is TGCAGTGCTAGAGATGAGGGGCCCTCCCAGAGGGGCTACACCTTC. Residues: CSARDEGPSQRGYTF.

This clonotype was observed many times. This chain links TRBV7-2 with TRBJ2-1; D tentatively reads TRBD1 or TRBD2 (5 bases each). Germline assignment: CDR1 SGHTA and CDR2 FQGNSA. This CDR3 contains 15 residues. V was shortened by 3 bases and J by 8 bases, with 17 bases between the two germline ends. For the CDR3, the DNA is TGTGCCAGCAGCTTCGGGACCATCAATCGTTATGAGCAGTTCTTC. It yields the protein CASSFGTINRYEQFF.

This clonotype has ten or more counts. The CDR3 coding sequence is TGCGCCAGCAGCTTGTCTCTAGCGGGAGGGAATGAGCAGTTCTTC. Its protein is CASSLSLAGGNEQFF. This chain connects TRBV5-1 to TRBJ2-1, with 12 bases lining up with TRBD2. Unmatched junction bases numbered 3, after V lost 1 base and J lost 7 bases. Germline loops: CDR1 SGHRS, CDR2 YFSETQ. The CDR3 contains 15 residues. The full variable domain, with the rest looked up from reference TRBV5-1 and TRBJ2-1, is KAGVTQTPRYLIKTRGQQVTLSCSPISGHRSVSWYQQTPGQGLQFLFEYFSETQRNKGNFPGRFSGRQFSNSRSEMNVSTLELGDSALYLCASSLSLAGGNEQFFGPGTRLTVL.

Regarding this clonotype: Just one base apart from a much larger clone, this may be a read error. As DNA, the CDR3 is TGTGCCCGGAGTGCCCCGTACGAGCAGTACTTC. Amino acids: CARSAPYEQYF. The J gene is TRBJ2-7, the V gene TRBV30; D remains unclear. The length of the CDR3 is 11 residues. In germline, CDR1 is GTSNPN, CDR2 SVGIG (reference sequence).

The chain combines TRBV12-3 or TRBV12-4 with TRBJ1-2; TRBD1 agrees at 9 bases. V was clipped by 3 bases and J by 4 bases; unmatched bases: 6. The CDR3 totals 15 residues. The CDR3 bases are TGTGCCAGCAGTTTTAGGACAGGGGAGGTCTATGGCTACACCTTC. Protein sequence: CASSFRTGEVYGYTF.

This clonotype has a count of ten or more. The rearrangement uses TRBV9 and TRBJ2-3; either TRBD1 or TRBD2 may fit D (5 bases each). The CDR3 sequence is 15 residues long. V dropped 3 bases and J dropped 2 bases, with 13 bases sitting between them. CDR1 is SGDLS and CDR2 is YYNGEE in the germline V gene. The CDR3 DNA sequence: TGTGCCAGCAGCGAGCACGGGGCGAACACAGATACGCAGTATTTT. Protein sequence: CASSEHGANTDTQYF. The variable domain in full, completed from reference TRBV9 and TRBJ2-3, reads DSGVTQTPKHLITATGQRVTLRCSPRSGDLSVYWYQQSLDQGLQFLIQYYNGEERAKGNILERFSAQQFPDLHSELNLSSLELGDSALYFCASSEHGANTDTQYFGPGTRLTVL.

Concerning this clonotype: An end of the junction does not agree with germline; a read error may underlie this. The chain couples TRBV18 to TRBJ2-1, with TRBD2 matching 8 bases. The CDR3 sequence is 16 residues long. Germline V lookup: CDR1 KGHSH, CDR2 LQKENI. CDR3 protein: CASSPTSGGSYNEQLF. The DNA of the CDR3 is TGTGCCAGCTCGCCTACTAGCGGAGGTTCTTACAATGAGCAGCTCTTC.

This clonotype was counted many times. The chain links TRBV30 to TRBJ1-3, with D possibly matching TRBD1 (5 bases). The CDR3 runs 13 residues. With 4 bases removed from V and 0 bases from J, the gap between germline ends came to 7 bases. Germline assignment: CDR1 GTSNPN and CDR2 SVGIG (reference sequence). CDR3 nucleotides: TGTGCCTGGACTACAGGCTCTGGAAACACCATATATTTT. It codes for CAWTTGSGNTIYF.

V usage is TRBV7-6 and J usage is TRBJ1-6, with D unresolved. Germline CDR1 is SGHVS and CDR2 is FNYEAQ. The CDR3 is 15 amino acids. Trimming removed 5 bases from V and 9 bases from J, with 17 bases in between. The CDR3 sequence is CASSPTPGGGSPLHF. The CDR3 region has the DNA TGTGCCAGCAGCCCTACCCCAGGAGGAGGTTCACCCCTCCACTTT.

This clonotype was counted at least ten times. This chain uses TRBV7-9 with TRBJ2-5, with a tentative D call TRBD2 (7 bases). The V gene's germline CDR1 is SEHNR and CDR2 FQNEAQ (reference sequence). V was clipped by 1 base and J by 5 bases, with 17 bases between them. CDR3 size: 16 residues. The CDR3: CASSLDVGGPWETQYF. DNA for the CDR3: TGTGCCAGCAGCTTAGACGTCGGGGGGCCTTGGGAGACCCAGTACTTC.

This clonotype was observed many times. The chain uses TRBV27 and TRBJ2-3, with 10 bases aligning to TRBD1. Unmatched junction bases numbered 6, after V lost 8 bases and J lost 4 bases. The germline gives CDR1 MNHEY, CDR2 SMNVEV (reference sequence). CDR3 length: 14 amino acids. DNA of the CDR3: TGTGCCAGCTCGGGACAGGGGTTGCCAGATACGCAGTATTTT. Residues: CASSGQGLPDTQYF.

The chain has TRBV27 and TRBJ2-5; maybe TRBD2 (7 bases). This CDR3 has 16 amino acids. The V end was cut by 5 bases, the J end by 2 bases, with 18 bases between. CDR1 and CDR2 (germline): MNHEY, SMNVEV (reference sequence). The CDR3, as DNA: TGTGCCAGCAGTCCCTCGGGGGGCGGGGGTCAAGAGACCCAGTACTTC. Translation gives CASSPSGGGGQETQYF.

This clonotype was recorded at least ten times. The chain recombines TRBV7-8 with TRBJ1-1, with D unclear. Trimming shortened V by 5 bases and J by 1 base, and 11 bases separated the two germline ends. Germline CDR1 is SGHVS and CDR2 is FQNEAQ. CDR3 length: 14 amino acids. The CDR3 here is CASSPRSGNTEAFF. CDR3 sequence (DNA): TGTGCCAGCAGCCCGCGCTCAGGGAACACTGAAGCTTTCTTT.

This clonotype was seen ten or more times. The genes are TRBV27 and TRBJ2-7; D gene ambiguous. There are 15 residues in the CDR3. In germline, CDR1 is MNHEY, CDR2 SMNVEV (reference sequence). V was clipped by 5 bases and J by 3 bases, with 17 bases between them. The CDR3 DNA reads TGTGCCAGCAGTCTTGAAAAGGTCCCCGTCTACGAGCAGTACTTC. This codes for CASSLEKVPVYEQYF.

This clonotype was picked up many times. The chain joins TRBV24-1 to TRBJ2-5, with TRBD1 matching 9 bases. CDR1 is KGHDR and CDR2 is SFDVKD in the germline V gene. J was trimmed by 8 bases and V by 2 bases; bases with no gene match: 5. The CDR3 runs to 14 residues. This chain's CDR3 is CATSDSGQGATQYF. Here the CDR3 DNA reads TGTGCCACCAGTGATTCGGGACAGGGAGCAACCCAGTACTTC.

The chain couples TRBV18 to TRBJ2-5; D gene uncertain. V shed 1 base and J shed 5 bases, with 17 bases lying between them. The germline V gene encodes CDR1 KGHSH and CDR2 LQKENI. The CDR3 contains 16 residues. The CDR3 sequence: CASSPLPDPPRETQYF. The DNA for the CDR3 is TGTGCCAGCTCACCACTCCCAGACCCCCCCAGGGAGACCCAGTACTTC.

Worth noting for this clonotype: Relative to the germline gene, one junction end is altered; a read error may explain this. The J gene is TRBJ1-1, the V gene TRBV3-1; 7 bases line up with TRBD1. CDR1 LGHDT and CDR2 YNNKEL come from the germline V gene (reference sequence). This CDR3 has 14 amino acids. CDR3 residues: CVSSTPGGVYEAFF. In DNA, the CDR3 is TGTGTCAGCAGCACTCCAGGGGGTGTCTATGAAGCTTTCTTT.

This clonotype has ten or more counts. The chain employs TRBV11-3 and TRBJ1-1, with TRBD1 identical over 9 bases. Losses at the gene ends were 5 bases for V and 5 bases for J; bases not matched to a gene: 9. CDR3 size: 15 residues. In germline, CDR1 is SGHNT, CDR2 YENEEA. The CDR3 reads CASSPRQGVRTEAFF. CDR3 DNA sequence: TGTGCCAGCAGCCCACGACAGGGGGTGAGGACTGAAGCTTTCTTT.

A word on this clonotype: This may be a read error: a much more frequent sequence differs by one nucleotide. The J gene is TRBJ2-7, the V gene TRBV27, with D possibly being TRBD2 (5 bases). This CDR3 is 16 amino acids long. Germline V CDR1 and CDR2: MNHEY, SMNVEV (reference sequence). CDR3 loop: CASSPEKGGLSYEKYF. For the CDR3, the DNA is TGTGCCAGCAGTCCGGAGAAGGGCGGGCTCTCCTACGAGAAGTACTTC.

This clonotype was seen at least ten times. The rearrangement joins TRBV6-1 to TRBJ1-4, with D possibly TRBD1 on 6 matching bases. V gave up 5 bases and J gave up 7 bases, with 14 bases separating them. The CDR3 sequence is 14 residues long. Germline lookup yields CDR1 MNHNS and CDR2 SASEGT. In DNA form, the CDR3 reads TGTGCCAGCAGTCCGATGAACAGGGTTGAAAAACTGTTTTTT. It codes for CASSPMNRVEKLFF.

This clonotype was observed at least ten times. The chain is built from TRBV6-5 and TRBJ1-2; a possible D gene is TRBD1 (5 bases). Germline loops: CDR1 MNHEY, CDR2 SVGAGI. Trimming removed 2 bases from V and 6 bases from J, with 13 bases in between. The CDR3 loop spans 14 amino acids. In DNA form, the CDR3 reads TGTGCCAGCAGTTACGAATCGGGGCAGAATGGCTACACCTTC. Translation gives CASSYESGQNGYTF.